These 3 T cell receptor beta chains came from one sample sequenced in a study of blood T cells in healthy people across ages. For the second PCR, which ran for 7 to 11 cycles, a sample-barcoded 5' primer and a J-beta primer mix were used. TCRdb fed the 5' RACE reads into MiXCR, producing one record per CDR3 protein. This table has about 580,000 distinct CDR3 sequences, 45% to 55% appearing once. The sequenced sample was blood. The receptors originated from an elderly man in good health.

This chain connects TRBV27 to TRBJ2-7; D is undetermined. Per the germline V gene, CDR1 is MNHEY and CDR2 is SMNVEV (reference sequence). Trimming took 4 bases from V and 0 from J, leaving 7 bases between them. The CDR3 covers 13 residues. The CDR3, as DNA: TGTGCCAGCAGTTCAGTGAGCTCCTACGAGCAGTACTTC. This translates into CASSSVSSYEQYF.

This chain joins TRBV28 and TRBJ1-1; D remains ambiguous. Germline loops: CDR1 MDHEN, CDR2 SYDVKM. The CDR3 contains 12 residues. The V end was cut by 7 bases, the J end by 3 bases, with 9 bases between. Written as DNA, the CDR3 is TGTGCCAGCACCTCGACGGACACTGAAGCTTTCTTT. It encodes CASTSTDTEAFF. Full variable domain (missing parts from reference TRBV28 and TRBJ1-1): DVKVTQSSRYLVKRTGEKVFLECVQDMDHENMFWYRQDPGLGLRLIYFSYDVKMKEKGDIPEGYSVSREKKERFSLILESASTNQTSMYLCASTSTDTEAFFGQGTRLTVV.

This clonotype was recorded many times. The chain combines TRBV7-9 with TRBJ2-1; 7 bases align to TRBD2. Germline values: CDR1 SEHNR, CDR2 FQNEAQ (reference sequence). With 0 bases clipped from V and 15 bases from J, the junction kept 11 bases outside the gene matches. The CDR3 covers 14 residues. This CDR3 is CASSLAPTSPRAFF. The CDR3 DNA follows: TGTGCCAGCAGCTTAGCTCCGACTAGCCCCCGTGCGTTCTTC.